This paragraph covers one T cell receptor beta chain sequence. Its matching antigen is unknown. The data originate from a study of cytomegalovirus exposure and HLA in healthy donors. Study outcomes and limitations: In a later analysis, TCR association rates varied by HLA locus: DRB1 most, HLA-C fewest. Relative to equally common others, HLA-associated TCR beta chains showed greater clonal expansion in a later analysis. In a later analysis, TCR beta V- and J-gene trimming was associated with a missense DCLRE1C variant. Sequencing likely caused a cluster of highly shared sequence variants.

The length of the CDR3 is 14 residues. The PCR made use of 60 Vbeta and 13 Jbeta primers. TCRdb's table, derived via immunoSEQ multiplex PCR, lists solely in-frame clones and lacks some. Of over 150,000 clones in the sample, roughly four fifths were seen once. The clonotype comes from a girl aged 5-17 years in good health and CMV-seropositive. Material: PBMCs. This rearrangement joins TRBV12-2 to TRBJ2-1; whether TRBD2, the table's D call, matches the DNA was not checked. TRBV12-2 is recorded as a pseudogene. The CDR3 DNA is TGTGCAAGTCGCTTAGTTTGGGTTAGCCATATTCAGTTCTTC. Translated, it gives CASRLVWVSHIQFF.